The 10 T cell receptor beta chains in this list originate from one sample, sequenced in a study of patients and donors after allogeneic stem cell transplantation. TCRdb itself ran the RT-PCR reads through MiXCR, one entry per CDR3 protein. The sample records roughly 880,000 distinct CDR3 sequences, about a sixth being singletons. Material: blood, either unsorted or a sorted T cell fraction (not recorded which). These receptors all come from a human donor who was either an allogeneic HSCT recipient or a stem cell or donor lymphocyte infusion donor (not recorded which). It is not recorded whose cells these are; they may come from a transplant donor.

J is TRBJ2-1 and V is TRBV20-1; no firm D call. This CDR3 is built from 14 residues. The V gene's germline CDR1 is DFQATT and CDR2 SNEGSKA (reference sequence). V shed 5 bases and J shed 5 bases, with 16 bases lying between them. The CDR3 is CSAPDNPNNNEQFF. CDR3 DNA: TGCAGTGCTCCCGACAATCCCAATAACAATGAGCAGTTCTTC.

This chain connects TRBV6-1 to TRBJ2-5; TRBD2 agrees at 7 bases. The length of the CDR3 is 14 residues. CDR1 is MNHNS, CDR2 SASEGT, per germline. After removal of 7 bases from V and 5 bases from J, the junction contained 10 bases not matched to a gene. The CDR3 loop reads CASTPMGREETQYF. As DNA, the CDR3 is TGTGCCAGCACCCCAATGGGGAGGGAGGAGACCCAGTACTTC.

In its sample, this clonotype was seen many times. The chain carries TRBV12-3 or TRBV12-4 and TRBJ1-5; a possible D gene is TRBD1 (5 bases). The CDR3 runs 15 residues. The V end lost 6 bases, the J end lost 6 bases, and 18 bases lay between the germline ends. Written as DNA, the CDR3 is TGTGCCAGCAGGCTCAACTCAGAGGGACGTCAGCCCCAGCATTTT. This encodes CASRLNSEGRQPQHF.

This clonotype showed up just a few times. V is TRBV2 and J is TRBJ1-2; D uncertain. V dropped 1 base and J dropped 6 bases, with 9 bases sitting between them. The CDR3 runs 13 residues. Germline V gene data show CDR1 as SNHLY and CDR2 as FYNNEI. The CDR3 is CASSEDRTDGYTF. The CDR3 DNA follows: TGTGCCAGCAGTGAAGACAGAACCGATGGCTACACCTTC.

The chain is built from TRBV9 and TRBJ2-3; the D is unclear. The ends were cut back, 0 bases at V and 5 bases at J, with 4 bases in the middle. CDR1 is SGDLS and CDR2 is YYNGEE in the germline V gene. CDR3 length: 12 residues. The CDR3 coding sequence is TGTGCCAGCAGCGTAGCTGGAGATACGCAGTATTTT. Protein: CASSVAGDTQYF. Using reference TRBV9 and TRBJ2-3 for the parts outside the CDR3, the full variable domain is DSGVTQTPKHLITATGQRVTLRCSPRSGDLSVYWYQQSLDQGLQFLIQYYNGEERAKGNILERFSAQQFPDLHSELNLSSLELGDSALYFCASSVAGDTQYFGPGTRLTVL.

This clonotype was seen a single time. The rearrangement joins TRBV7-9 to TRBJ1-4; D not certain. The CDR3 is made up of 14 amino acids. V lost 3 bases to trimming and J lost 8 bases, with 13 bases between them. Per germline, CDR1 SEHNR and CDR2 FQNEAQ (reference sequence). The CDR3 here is CASSLGVDREKLFF. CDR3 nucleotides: TGTGCCAGCAGCTTGGGCGTGGACCGCGAAAAACTGTTTTTT.

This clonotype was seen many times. The CDR3 DNA reads as TGTGCCAGCAGCCCACCCCGGGATAATACCGAGCAGTACTTC. Encoded protein: CASSPPRDNTEQYF. The V and J genes are TRBV12-3 or TRBV12-4 and TRBJ2-7; tentative D call: TRBD2 (5 bases). Deletions cut 6 bases from V and 6 bases from J, with 18 bases between. The CDR3 extends over 14 amino acids.

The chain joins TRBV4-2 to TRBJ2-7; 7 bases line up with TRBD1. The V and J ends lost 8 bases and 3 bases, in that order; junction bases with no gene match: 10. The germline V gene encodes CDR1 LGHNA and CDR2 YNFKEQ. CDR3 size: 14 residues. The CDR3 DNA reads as TGTGCCAGCGGCGATTCCGGGACAGACTACGAGCAGTACTTC. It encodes CASGDSGTDYEQYF.

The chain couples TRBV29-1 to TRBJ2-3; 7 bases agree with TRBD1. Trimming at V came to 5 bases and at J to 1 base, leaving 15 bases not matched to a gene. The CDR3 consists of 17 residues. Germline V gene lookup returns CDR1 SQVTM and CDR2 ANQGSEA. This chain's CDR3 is CSVQNRDRPMGTDTQYF. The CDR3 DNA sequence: TGCAGCGTTCAGAACCGGGACAGACCAATGGGCACAGATACGCAGTATTTT.

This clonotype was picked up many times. Here the CDR3 reads CASSPLVGGELFF. CDR3 sequence (DNA): TGTGCCAGCAGTCCCTTAGTAGGCGGGGAGCTGTTTTTT. This chain joins TRBV12-3 or TRBV12-4 and TRBJ2-2; the D is unclear. V was shortened by 5 bases and J by 7 bases, with 11 bases between the two germline ends. This CDR3 has 13 residues.